One and the same sample provided the 3 T cell receptor beta chains below, sequenced in a study of cytotoxic CD8 clonotypes in ibrutinib-treated CLL. The method was immunoSEQ multiplex PCR; TCRdb's version includes in-frame clones alone and lacks a portion of them. Counted here are some 50,000 clones, about 50% occurring once; the ten biggest clones make up around 30%. The sequenced sample was PBMCs, obtained after 24 months of ibrutinib treatment. These receptors were taken from a human donor with chronic lymphocytic leukemia.

In DNA form, the CDR3 reads TGTGCCAGCACGCGGCAGGTAGTCTATGGCTACACCTTC. It encodes CASTRQVVYGYTF. This chain uses TRBV6-5 with TRBJ1-2; D not resolved. Germline values: CDR1 MNHEY, CDR2 SVGAGI. Trimming removed 7 bases at V and 4 bases at J, with 13 bases between. The CDR3 is 13 residues long.

This clone was detected only a few times. The genes are TRBV6-5 and TRBJ1-6; D is ambiguous. The ends were cut back, 4 bases at V and 7 bases at J, with 11 bases in the middle. Per germline, CDR1 MNHEY and CDR2 SVGAGI. This CDR3 is built from 14 residues. The CDR3 nucleotides read TGTGCCAGCAGTTCGGGAGGGTTGAATTCACCCCTCCACTTT. Translating gives CASSSGGLNSPLHF.

As for this clone: It is unclear where the CDR3 begins or ends on the DNA, so no DNA is shown, and the CDR3 is as TCRdb lists it. This rearrangement joins TRBV18 to TRBJ2-5. Germline V lookup: CDR1 KGHSH, CDR2 LQKENI. 19 amino acids form the CDR3, both terminal residues included. The CDR3 loop is CASSPSGLGTGAAGGTQYF.